Shown below are 3 T cell receptor beta chains from a single sample sequenced in a study of shared clonotypes between healthy human individuals. The assay was immunoSEQ multiplex PCR, and TCRdb's table has in-frame clones only and misses some. The table records fewer than 1.4 million clones, roughly 74% of them present only once. Sequences were obtained from memory CD4+ T cells from PBMCs. The subset was: CD45RA-negative fraction. Receptor source: a man aged 18-30 years in good health. Some clones in this sample may be carry-over from other donors' samples.

V and J are TRBV4-3 and TRBJ2-2; 8 bases align to TRBD2. J lost 0 bases, V lost 4 bases, and 13 bases had no gene match. Per the germline V gene, CDR1 is LGHNA and CDR2 is YSLEER. The CDR3 spans 19 residues. The CDR3: CASSLRYLPGLANTGELFF. CDR3 in DNA: TGCGCCAGCAGCCTTAGATACCTCCCGGGACTAGCGAACACCGGGGAGCTGTTTTTT.

The chain has TRBV27 and TRBJ1-2; D unclear. V shed 3 bases and J shed 2 bases, with 7 bases lying between them. The germline V gene encodes CDR1 MNHEY and CDR2 SMNVEV (reference sequence). This CDR3 has 13 amino acids. CDR3: CASSFYQNYGYTF. CDR3 DNA sequence: TGTGCCAGCAGTTTCTACCAGAACTATGGCTACACCTTC.

The chain links TRBV5-1 to TRBJ2-1, with D perhaps matching TRBD2 (6 bases). Germline assignment: CDR1 SGHRS and CDR2 YFSETQ. The CDR3 loop spans 13 amino acids. The V end was cut by 4 bases, the J end by 6 bases, with 11 bases between. The CDR3 nucleotides read TGCGCCAGCAGCACCCGGGACTCCAATGAGCAGTTCTTC. Residues: CASSTRDSNEQFF. Based on the CDR3 plus reference TRBV5-1 and TRBJ2-1, the full variable domain is KAGVTQTPRYLIKTRGQQVTLSCSPISGHRSVSWYQQTPGQGLQFLFEYFSETQRNKGNFPGRFSGRQFSNSRSEMNVSTLELGDSALYLCASSTRDSNEQFFGPGTRLTVL.